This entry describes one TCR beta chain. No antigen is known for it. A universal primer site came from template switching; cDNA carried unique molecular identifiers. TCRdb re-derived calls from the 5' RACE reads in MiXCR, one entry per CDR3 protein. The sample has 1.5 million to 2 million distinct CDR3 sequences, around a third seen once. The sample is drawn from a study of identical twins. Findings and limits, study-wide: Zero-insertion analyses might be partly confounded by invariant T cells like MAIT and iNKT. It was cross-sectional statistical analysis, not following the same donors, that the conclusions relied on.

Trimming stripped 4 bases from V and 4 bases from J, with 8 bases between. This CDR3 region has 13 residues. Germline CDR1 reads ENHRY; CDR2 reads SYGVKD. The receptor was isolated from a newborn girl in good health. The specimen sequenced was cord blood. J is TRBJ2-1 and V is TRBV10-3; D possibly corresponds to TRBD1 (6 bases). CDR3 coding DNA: TGTGCCATCAGTGCGGACAGTTACAATGAGCAGTTCTTC. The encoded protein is CAISADSYNEQFF.